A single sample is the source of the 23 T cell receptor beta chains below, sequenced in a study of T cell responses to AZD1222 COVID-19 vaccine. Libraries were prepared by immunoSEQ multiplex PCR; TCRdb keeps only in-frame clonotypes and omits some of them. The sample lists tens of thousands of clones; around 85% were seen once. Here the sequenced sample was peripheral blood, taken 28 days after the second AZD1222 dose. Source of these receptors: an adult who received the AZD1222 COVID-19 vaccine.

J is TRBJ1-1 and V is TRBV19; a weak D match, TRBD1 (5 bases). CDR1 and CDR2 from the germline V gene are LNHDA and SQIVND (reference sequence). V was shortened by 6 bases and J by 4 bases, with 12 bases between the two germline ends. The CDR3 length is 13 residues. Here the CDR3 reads CASSPGTVTEAFF. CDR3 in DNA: TGTGCCAGTAGCCCCGGGACCGTCACTGAAGCTTTCTTT.

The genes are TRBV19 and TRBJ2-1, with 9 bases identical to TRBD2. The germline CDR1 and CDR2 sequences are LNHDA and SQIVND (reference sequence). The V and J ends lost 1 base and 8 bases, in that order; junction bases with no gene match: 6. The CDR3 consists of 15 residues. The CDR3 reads CASSIARGLADEQFF. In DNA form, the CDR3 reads TGTGCCAGTAGTATAGCCCGGGGACTAGCTGATGAGCAGTTCTTC. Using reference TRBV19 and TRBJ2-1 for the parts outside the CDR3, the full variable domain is DGGITQSPKYLFRKEGQNVTLSCEQNLNHDAMYWYRQDPGQGLRLIYYSQIVNDFQKGDIAEGYSVSREKKESFPLTVTSAQKNPTAFYLCASSIARGLADEQFFGPGTRLTVL.

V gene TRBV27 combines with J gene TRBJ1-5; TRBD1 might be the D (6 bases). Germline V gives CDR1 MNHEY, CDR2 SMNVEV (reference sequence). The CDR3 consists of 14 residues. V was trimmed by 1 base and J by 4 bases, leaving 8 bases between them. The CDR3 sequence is CASSLYQGNQPQHF. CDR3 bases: TGTGCCAGCAGTTTATACCAGGGGAATCAGCCCCAGCATTTT.

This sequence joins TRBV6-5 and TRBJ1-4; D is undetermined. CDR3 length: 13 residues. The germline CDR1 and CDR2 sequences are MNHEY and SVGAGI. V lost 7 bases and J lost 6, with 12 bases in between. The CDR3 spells CASKYSLYEKLFF. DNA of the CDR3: TGTGCCAGCAAATACAGCCTTTATGAAAAACTGTTTTTT.

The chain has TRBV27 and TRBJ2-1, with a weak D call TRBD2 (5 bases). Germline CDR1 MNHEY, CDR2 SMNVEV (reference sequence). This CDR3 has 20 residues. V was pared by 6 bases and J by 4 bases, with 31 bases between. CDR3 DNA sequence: TGTGCCAGCAGATCCCGACTACCGGCCCCCCTTCTGGTCGGGTACAATGAGCAGTTCTTC. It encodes CASRSRLPAPLLVGYNEQFF.

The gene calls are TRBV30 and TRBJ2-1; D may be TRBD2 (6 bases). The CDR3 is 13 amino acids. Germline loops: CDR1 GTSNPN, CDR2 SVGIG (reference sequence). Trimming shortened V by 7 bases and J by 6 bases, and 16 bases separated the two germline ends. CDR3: CASTVAGSNEQFF. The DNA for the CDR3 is TGTGCCTCGACCGTGGCGGGAAGCAATGAGCAGTTCTTC.

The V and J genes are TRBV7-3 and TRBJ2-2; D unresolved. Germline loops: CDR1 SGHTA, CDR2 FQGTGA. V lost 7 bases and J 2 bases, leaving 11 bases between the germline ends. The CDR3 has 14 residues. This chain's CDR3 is CASKLLSNTGELFF. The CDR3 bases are TGTGCCAGCAAACTACTTTCTAACACCGGGGAGCTGTTTTTT.

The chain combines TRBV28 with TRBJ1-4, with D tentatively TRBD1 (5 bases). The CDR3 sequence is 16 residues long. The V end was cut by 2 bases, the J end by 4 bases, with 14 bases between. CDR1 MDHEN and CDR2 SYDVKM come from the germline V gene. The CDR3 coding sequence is TGTGCCAGCAGTTTAGGCGGGGCGCCGCATAATGAAAAACTGTTTTTT. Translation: CASSLGGAPHNEKLFF.

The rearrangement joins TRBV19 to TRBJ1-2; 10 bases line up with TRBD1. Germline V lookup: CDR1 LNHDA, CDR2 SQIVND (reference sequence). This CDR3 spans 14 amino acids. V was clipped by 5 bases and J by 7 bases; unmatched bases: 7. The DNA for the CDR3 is TGTGCCAGTAGTTCCGGGACAGGGGTCTTTGGCTACACCTTC. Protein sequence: CASSSGTGVFGYTF. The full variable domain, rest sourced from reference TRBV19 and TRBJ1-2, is DGGITQSPKYLFRKEGQNVTLSCEQNLNHDAMYWYRQDPGQGLRLIYYSQIVNDFQKGDIAEGYSVSREKKESFPLTVTSAQKNPTAFYLCASSSGTGVFGYTFGSGTRLTVV.

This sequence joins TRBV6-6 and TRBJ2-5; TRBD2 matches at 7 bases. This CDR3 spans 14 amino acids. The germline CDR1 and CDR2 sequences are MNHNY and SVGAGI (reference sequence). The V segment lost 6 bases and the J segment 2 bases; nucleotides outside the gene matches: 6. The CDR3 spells CASSRTSVQETQYF. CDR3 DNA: TGTGCCAGCAGCCGAACTAGCGTACAAGAGACCCAGTACTTC.

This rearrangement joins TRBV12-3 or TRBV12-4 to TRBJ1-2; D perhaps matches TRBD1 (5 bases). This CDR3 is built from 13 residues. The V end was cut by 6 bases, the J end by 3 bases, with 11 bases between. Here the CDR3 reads CASSPGPHYGYTF. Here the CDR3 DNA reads TGTGCCAGCAGCCCGGGACCTCACTATGGCTACACCTTC.

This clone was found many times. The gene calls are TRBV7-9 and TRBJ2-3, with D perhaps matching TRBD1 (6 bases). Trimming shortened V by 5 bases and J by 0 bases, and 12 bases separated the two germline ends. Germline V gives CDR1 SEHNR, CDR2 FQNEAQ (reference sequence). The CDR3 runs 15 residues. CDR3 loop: CASSPGAWSTDTQYF. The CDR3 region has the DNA TGTGCCAGCAGCCCAGGGGCTTGGAGCACAGATACGCAGTATTTT. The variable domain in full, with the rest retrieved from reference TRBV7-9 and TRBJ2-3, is DTGVSQNPRHKITKRGQNVTFRCDPISEHNRLYWYRQTLGQGPEFLTYFQNEAQLEKSRLLSDRFSAERPKGSFSTLEIQRTEQGDSAMYLCASSPGAWSTDTQYFGPGTRLTVL.

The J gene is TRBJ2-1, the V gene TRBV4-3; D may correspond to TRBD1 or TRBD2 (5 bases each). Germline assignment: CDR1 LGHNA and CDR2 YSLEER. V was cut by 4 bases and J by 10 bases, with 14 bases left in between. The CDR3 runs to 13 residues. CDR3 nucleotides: TGCGCCAGCAGCCGAAACCGGGACCGCGAGCAGTTCTTC. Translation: CASSRNRDREQFF.

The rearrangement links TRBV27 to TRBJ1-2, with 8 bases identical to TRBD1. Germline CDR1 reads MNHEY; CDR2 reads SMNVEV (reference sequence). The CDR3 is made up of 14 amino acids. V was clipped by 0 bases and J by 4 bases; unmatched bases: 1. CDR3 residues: CASSLSTGAYGYTF. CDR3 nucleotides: TGTGCCAGCAGTTTATCGACAGGGGCCTATGGCTACACCTTC.

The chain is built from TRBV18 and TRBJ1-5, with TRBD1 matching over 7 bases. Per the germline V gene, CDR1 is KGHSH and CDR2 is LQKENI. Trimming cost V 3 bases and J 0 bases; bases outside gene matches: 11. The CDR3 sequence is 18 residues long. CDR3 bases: TGTGCCAGCTCACCGCGCCAAACCAACAGGGGTAGCAATCAGCCCCAGCATTTT. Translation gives CASSPRQTNRGSNQPQHF.

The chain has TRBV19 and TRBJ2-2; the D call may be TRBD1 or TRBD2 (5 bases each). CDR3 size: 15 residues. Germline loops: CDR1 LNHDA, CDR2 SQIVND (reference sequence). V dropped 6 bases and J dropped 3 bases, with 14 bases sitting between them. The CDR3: CASRPGTQDTGELFF. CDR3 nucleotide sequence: TGTGCCAGTAGACCCGGGACCCAAGACACCGGGGAGCTGTTTTTT. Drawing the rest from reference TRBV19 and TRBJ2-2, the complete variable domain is DGGITQSPKYLFRKEGQNVTLSCEQNLNHDAMYWYRQDPGQGLRLIYYSQIVNDFQKGDIAEGYSVSREKKESFPLTVTSAQKNPTAFYLCASRPGTQDTGELFFGEGSRLTVL.

The CDR3 sequence: CASSRWEPPYEQYF. The DNA for the CDR3 is TGTGCCAGCTCCCGGTGGGAGCCACCCTACGAGCAGTACTTC. V usage is TRBV19 and J usage is TRBJ2-7, with D perhaps matching TRBD2 (5 bases). The CDR3 totals 14 residues. Germline V gene sequence: CDR1 LNHDA, CDR2 SQIVND (reference sequence). V was cut by 9 bases and J by 2 bases, with 17 bases left in between.

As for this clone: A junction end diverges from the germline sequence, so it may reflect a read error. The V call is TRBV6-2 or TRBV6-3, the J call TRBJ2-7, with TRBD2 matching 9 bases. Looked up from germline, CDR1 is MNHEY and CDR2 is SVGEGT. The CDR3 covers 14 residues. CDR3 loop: CASRYSGTSREQYF. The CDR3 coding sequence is TGTGCCAGCAGATACTCCGGGACTAGCCGCGAGCAGTACTTC.

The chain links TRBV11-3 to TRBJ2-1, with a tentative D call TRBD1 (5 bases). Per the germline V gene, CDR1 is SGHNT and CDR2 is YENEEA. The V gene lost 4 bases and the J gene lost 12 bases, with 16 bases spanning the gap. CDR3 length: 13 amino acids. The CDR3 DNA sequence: TGTGCCAGCAGCTCCACACTGGCAGGGCCGCAGTTCTTC. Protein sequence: CASSSTLAGPQFF.

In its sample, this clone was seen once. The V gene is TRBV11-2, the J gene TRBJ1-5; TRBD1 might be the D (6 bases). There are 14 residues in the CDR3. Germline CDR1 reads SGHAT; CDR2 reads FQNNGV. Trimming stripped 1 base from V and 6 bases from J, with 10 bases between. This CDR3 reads CASSLVGGGQPQHF. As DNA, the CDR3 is TGTGCCAGCAGCTTAGTAGGGGGAGGTCAGCCCCAGCATTTT.

The CDR3 DNA follows: TGTGCCAGCAGTTTTGTCAGGGCGGGCGAGCAGTACTTC. Translated: CASSFVRAGEQYF. The chain uses TRBV28 and TRBJ2-7; perhaps D is TRBD1 or TRBD2 (5 bases each). Per germline, CDR1 MDHEN and CDR2 SYDVKM. The CDR3 length is 13 residues. V was pared by 3 bases and J by 6 bases, with 12 bases between.

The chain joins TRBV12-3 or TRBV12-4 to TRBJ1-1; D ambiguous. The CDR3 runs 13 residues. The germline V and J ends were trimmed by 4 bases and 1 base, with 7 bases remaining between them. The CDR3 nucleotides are TGTGCCAGCAGTTATCAGCCGAACACTGAAGCTTTCTTT. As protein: CASSYQPNTEAFF.

In DNA form, the CDR3 reads TGTGCCAGCAGGCGAGGGGGCGCGGCCACTGAAGCTTTCTTT. Its translation: CASRRGGAATEAFF. The rearrangement uses TRBV14 and TRBJ1-1, with 7 bases fitting TRBD1. This CDR3 region has 14 residues. Germline V gene lookup returns CDR1 SGHDN and CDR2 FVKESK. Germline trimming cut 6 bases from V and 4 bases from J; bases unmatched to any gene: 8.